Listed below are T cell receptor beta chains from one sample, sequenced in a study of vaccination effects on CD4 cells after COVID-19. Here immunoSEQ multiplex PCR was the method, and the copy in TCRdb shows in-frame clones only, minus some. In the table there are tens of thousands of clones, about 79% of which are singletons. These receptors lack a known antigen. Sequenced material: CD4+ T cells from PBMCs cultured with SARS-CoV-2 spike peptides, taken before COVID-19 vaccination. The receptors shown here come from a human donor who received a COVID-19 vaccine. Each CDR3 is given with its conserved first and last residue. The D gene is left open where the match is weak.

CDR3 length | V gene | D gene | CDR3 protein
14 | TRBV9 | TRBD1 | CASSVKGGRTEAFF
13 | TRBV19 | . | CASSFITGSPLHF
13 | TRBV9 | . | CASSVEGGKTQYF
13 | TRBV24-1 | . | CATSDLPGIGYTF
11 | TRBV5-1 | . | CASSLFHEQFF
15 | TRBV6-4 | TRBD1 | CASRPGTGRTYGYTF
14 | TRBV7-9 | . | CASSLATGANVLTF
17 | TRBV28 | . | CASSLRDGPMGNQPQHF
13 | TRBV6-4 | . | CASSEDRHTEAFF
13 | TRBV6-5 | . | CASRSDGTSPLHF
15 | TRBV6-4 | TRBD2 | CASSDSISGMATQYF
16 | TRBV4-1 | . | CASSQGEGGSYNEQFF
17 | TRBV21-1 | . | CASSKAPWDREGQPQHF
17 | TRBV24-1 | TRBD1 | CATSDRRQGATNEKLFF
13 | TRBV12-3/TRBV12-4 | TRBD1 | CASKGQGSSEAFF
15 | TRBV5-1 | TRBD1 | CASSLGDRGGYGYTF
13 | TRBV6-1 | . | CASSERGNQPQHF
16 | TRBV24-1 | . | CATSDLRPSSGNTIYF
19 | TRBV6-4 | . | CASSDPPLPSQDVNEKLFF
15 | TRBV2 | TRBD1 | CASSSRTGANYGYTF
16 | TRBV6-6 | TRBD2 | CASSSPGLAGLDEQFF
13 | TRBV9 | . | CASSRGLLDTIYF
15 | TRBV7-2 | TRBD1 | CASSSGSPGGEKLFF
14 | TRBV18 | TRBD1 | CASSSGTGPGELFF
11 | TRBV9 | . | CASSIGNTIYF
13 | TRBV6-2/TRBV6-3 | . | CASSYSENTEAFF
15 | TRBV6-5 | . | CASRRERNLNTEAFF
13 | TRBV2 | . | CASSEEEYDGYTF
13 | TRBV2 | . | CASSEPDGDTQYF
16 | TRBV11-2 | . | CASSPLWSLGANVLTF
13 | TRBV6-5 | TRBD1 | CASRQGANNEQFF
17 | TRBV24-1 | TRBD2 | CATSDRTSGGSYNEQFF
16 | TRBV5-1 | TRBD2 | CASSLGGGRNQETQYF
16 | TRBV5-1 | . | CASSPGRVATNYGYTF
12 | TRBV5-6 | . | CASSPGPNIQYF
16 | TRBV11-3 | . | CASSDTKDSSTDTQYF